This T cell receptor beta chain was sequenced in a study of cytomegalovirus exposure and HLA in healthy donors. With 60 Vbeta and 13 Jbeta primers, the PCR was carried out. Here immunoSEQ multiplex PCR was the method, and the copy in TCRdb shows in-frame clones only, minus some. The repertoire has 150,000 or so clones, 75% to 80% of them found once; the top ten carry 5% to 7%. Overall study findings and caveats: HLA alleles showed associations with 16,951 TCR beta sequences in a later analysis, at a 0.05 false discovery rate.

On this clone: Its antigen is undetermined.

V was pared by 1 base and J by 0 bases, with 5 bases of the junction left unmatched. The CDR3 covers 17 residues. The germline V gene has CDR1 LGHNT and CDR2 FRNRAP. The rearrangement uses TRBV12-5 and TRBJ2-4, with 8 bases that match TRBD1. This clonotype was sampled from a man aged 35 to 55 in good health and CMV-seropositive. Material: PBMCs. The CDR3 sequence: CASGLETGVLAKNIQYF. The CDR3 DNA follows: TGTGCTAGTGGTTTGGAGACAGGGGTCCTAGCCAAAAACATTCAGTACTTC.